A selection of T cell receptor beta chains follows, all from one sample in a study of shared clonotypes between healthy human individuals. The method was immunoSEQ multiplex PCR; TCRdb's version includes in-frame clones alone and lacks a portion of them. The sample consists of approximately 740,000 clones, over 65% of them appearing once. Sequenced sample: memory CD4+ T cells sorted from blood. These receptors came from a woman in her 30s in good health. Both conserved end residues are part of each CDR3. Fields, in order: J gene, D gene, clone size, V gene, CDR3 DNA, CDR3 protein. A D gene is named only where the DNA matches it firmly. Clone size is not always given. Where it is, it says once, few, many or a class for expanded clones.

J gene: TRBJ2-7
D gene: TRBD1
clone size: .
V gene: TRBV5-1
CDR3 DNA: TGCGCCAGCAGCTTGGCCACGAGGAAGGGGGCTTACTACGAGCAGTACTTC
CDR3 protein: CASSLATRKGAYYEQYF

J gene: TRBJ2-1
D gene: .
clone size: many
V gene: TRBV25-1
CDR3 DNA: TGTGCCAGCACGCGGGCTTACAATGAGCAGTTCTTC
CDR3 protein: CASTRAYNEQFF

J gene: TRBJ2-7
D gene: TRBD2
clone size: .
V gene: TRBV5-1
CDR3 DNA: TGCGCCAGCAGCCTAGGACTAGCGGGAGGCCCCTCCTACGAGCAGTACTTC
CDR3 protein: CASSLGLAGGPSYEQYF

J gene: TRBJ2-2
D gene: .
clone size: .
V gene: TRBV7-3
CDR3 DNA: TGTGCCAGCAGCTTAAGTCAATCGGGGGAGCTGTTTTTT
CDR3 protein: CASSLSQSGELFF

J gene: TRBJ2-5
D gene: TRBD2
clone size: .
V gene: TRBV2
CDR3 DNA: TGTGCCAGCAGTGTAGAGGCCGGTGGAGCGGGAGATGAGACCCAGTACTTC
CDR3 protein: CASSVEAGGAGDETQYF

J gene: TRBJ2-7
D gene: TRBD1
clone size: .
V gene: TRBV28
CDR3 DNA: TGTGCCAGCAGGGACGGGACAGGGGGAGTCTACGAGCAGTACTTC
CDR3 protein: CASRDGTGGVYEQYF

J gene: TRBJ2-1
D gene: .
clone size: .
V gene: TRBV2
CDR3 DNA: TGTGCCAGCAGGAACGGGCGAAGCTCCTACAATGAGCAGTTCTTC
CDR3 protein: CASRNGRSSYNEQFF

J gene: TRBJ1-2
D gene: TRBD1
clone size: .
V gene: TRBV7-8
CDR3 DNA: TGTGCCAGCAGCTTAGGGGGACAGGAGAACTATGGCTACACCTTC
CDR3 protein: CASSLGGQENYGYTF

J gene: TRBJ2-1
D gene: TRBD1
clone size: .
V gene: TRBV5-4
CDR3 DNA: TGTGCCAGCAGCAGGACGGGACAGGCCTCCTACAATGAGCAGTTCTTC
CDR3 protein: CASSRTGQASYNEQFF

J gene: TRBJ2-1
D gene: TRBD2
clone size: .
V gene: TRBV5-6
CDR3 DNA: TGTGCCAGCAGCTTCGGACTAGCGGGAGACGTCGTGCAGTTCTTC
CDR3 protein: CASSFGLAGDVVQFF

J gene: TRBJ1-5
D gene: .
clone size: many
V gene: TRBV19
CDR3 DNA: TGTGCCAGTCGCAGGCAGAAATTGAGCAATCAGCCCCAGCATTTT
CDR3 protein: CASRRQKLSNQPQHF

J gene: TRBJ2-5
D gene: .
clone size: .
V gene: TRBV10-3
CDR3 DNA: TGTGCCATCAGTGACCTCGCAGGGGAAGAGACCCAGTACTTC
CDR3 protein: CAISDLAGEETQYF

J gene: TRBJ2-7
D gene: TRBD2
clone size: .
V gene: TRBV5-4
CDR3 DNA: TGTGCCAGCAGCTTGGGACTAGCGGGGGACGAGCAGTACTTC
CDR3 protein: CASSLGLAGDEQYF

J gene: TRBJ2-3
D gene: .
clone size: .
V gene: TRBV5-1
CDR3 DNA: TGCGCCAGCAGCTTGCAGGGACCAGATACGCAGTATTTT
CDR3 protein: CASSLQGPDTQYF

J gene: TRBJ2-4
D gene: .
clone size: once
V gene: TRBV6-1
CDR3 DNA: TGTGCCAGCAGGAGCAAGACGGCGGGTAAAAACATTCAGTACTTC
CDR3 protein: CASRSKTAGKNIQYF

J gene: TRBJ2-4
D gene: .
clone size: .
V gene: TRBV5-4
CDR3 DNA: TGTGCCAGCAGTCTCGGGGATAGTAGCAAAAACATTCAGTACTTC
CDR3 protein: CASSLGDSSKNIQYF

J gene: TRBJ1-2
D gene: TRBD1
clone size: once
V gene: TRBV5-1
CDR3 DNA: TGCGCCAGCAGCTTGACCGGGACAGACTATGGCTACACCTTC
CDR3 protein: CASSLTGTDYGYTF

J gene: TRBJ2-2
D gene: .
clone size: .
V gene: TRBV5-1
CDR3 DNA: TGCGCCAGCAGCTTGTCTGCGGACTCGAACACCGGGGAGCTGTTTTTT
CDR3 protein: CASSLSADSNTGELFF

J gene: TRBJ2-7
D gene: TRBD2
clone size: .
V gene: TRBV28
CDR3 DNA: TGTGCCAGCAGCACCGCCTGGGGTACTAGCGGCAACTCCTACGAGCAGTACTTC
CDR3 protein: CASSTAWGTSGNSYEQYF

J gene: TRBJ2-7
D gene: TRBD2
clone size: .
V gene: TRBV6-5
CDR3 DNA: TGTGCCAGCAGTAGACCCGGGACTAGCGTCGGGGCGCTGTACTTC
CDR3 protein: CASSRPGTSVGALYF

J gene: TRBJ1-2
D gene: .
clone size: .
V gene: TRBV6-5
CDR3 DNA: TGTGCCAGCAGTCAAACAAGTGTTTATGGCTACACCTTC
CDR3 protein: CASSQTSVYGYTF

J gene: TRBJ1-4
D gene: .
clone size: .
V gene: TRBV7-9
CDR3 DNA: TGTGCCAGCAGCGTATACACTCAAGGAGATGAAAAACTGTTTTTT
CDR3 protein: CASSVYTQGDEKLFF

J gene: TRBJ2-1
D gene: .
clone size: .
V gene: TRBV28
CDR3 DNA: TGTGCCAGCAGTGACACTCGCGCTAGCTCCTACAATGAGCAGTTCTTC
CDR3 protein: CASSDTRASSYNEQFF

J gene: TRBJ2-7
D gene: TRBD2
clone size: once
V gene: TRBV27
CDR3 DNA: TGTGCCAGCAGTTCGGGACTAGCGGGATTCTACGAGCAGTACTTC
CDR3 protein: CASSSGLAGFYEQYF

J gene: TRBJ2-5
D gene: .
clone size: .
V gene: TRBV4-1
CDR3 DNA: TGCGCCAGCAGCCAATTCACCAGCGGGACACCGGAGACCCAGTACTTC
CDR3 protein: CASSQFTSGTPETQYF

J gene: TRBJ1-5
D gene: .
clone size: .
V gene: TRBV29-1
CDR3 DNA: TGCAGCGTTGCGGAGGCAGGGCGGCAGCCCCAGCATTTT
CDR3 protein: CSVAEAGRQPQHF

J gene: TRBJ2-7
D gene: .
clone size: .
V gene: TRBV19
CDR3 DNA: TGTGCCAGTTCTCTCACTACACCAACCTACGAGCAGTACTTC
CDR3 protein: CASSLTTPTYEQYF

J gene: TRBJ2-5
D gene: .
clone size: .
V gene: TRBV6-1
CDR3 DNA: TGTGCCAGCAGTGGGGACAATTTAGAGACCCAGTACTTC
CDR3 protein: CASSGDNLETQYF

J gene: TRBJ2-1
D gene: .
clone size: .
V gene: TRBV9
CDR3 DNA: TGTGCCAGCAGCGTGGGCGGGGGCCGCGAAAATGAGCAGTTCTTC
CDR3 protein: CASSVGGGRENEQFF

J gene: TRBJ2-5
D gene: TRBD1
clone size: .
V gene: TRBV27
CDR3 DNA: TGTGCCAGCAGTTTGGGACAGGCGCAAGAGACCCAGTACTTC
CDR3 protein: CASSLGQAQETQYF

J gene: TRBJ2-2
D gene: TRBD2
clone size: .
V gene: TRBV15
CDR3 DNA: TGTGCCACCGGGGAGGGCCCGGCCGGGGAGCTGTTTTTT
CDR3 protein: CATGEGPAGELFF

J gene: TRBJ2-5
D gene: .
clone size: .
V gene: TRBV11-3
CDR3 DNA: TGTGCCAGCAGCCTGGGACCGCAAGAGACCCAGTACTTC
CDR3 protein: CASSLGPQETQYF

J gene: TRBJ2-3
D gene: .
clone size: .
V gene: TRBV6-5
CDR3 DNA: TGTGCCAGTGCCTCGAGAGATACGCAGTATTTT
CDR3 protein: CASASRDTQYF

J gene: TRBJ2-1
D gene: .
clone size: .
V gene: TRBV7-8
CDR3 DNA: TGTGCCAGCACCCTGGACCCTAGCTCCTACAATGAGCAGTTCTTC
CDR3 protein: CASTLDPSSYNEQFF

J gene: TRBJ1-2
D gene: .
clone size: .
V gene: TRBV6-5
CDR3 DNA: TGTGCCAGCAGTTACGGCCGTCGAGACTATGGCTACACCTTC
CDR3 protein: CASSYGRRDYGYTF

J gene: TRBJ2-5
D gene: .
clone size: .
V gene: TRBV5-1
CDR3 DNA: TGCGCCAGCAGCTTGGATGGTCAGGCAGCCGAAGGAGAGACCCAGTACTTC
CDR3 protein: CASSLDGQAAEGETQYF

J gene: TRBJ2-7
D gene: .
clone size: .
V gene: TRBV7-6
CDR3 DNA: TGTGCCAGCAGCTTAACCGGGACACGCTACGAGCAGTACTTC
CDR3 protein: CASSLTGTRYEQYF

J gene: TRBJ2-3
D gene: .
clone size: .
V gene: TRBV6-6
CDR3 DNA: TGTGCCAGCAGTTACTCGCGAGGGGCAGATACGCAGTATTTT
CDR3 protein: CASSYSRGADTQYF

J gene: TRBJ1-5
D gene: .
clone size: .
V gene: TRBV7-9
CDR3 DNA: TGTGCCAGCAGCTCTACTACCGGGCCCCAGCATTTT
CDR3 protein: CASSSTTGPQHF

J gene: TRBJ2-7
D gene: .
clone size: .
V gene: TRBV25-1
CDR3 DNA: TGTGCCAGCAGTACCTCCGGGACTTCAAACGAGCAGTACTTC
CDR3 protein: CASSTSGTSNEQYF

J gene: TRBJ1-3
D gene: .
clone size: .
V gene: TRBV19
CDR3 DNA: TGTGCCAGTAGACCTCAGGGAAGCAGTGGAAACACCATATATTTT
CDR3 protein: CASRPQGSSGNTIYF

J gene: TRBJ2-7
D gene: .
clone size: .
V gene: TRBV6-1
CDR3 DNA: TGTGCCAGCAGTGAAACTCGGACAGACTCCTACGAGCAGTACTTC
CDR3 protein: CASSETRTDSYEQYF

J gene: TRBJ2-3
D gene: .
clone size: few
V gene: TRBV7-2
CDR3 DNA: TGTGCCAGCAGCTTAGCCGGGACTGGTACGCAGTATTTT
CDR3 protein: CASSLAGTGTQYF

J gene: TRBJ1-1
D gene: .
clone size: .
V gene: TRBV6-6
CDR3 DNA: TGTGCCAGCAACCCTGGCGCGACGGGCACTGAAGCTTTCTTT
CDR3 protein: CASNPGATGTEAFF

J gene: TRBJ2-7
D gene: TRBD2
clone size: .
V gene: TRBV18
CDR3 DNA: TGTGCCAGCTCACCGCGAGCGGGAGGGACCTACGAGCAGTACTTC
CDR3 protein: CASSPRAGGTYEQYF

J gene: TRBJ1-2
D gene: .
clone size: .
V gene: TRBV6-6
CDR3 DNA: TGTGCCAGCAGGCTCCGGGATCCAGCTAACTATGGCTACACCTTC
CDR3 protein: CASRLRDPANYGYTF

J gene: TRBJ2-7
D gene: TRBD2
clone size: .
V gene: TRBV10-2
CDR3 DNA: TGCGCCAGCAGTGAAGTTAGCGGGAGTGTTCCCTACGAGCAGTACTTC
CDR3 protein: CASSEVSGSVPYEQYF

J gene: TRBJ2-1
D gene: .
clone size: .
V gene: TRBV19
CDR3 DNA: TGTGCCAGTAGTATGGACTTTTACAATGAGCAGTTCTTC
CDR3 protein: CASSMDFYNEQFF

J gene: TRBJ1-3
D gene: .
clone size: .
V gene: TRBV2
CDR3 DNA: TGTGCCAGCAGTAAGACCGTCTCTGGAAACACCATATATTTT
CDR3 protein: CASSKTVSGNTIYF

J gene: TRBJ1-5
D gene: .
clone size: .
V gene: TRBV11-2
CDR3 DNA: TGTGCCAGCAGCCGAGGGTCTACAGGGAAAAGTCAGCCCCAGCATTTT
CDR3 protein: CASSRGSTGKSQPQHF

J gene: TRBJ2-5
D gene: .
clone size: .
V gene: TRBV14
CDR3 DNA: TGTGCCAGCAGCCAAGTAGAGACCCAGTACTTC
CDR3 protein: CASSQVETQYF

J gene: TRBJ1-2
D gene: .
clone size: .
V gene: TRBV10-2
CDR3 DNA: TGCGCCAGCAGTGAGGAGGGGTCCTATGGCTACACCTTC
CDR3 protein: CASSEEGSYGYTF

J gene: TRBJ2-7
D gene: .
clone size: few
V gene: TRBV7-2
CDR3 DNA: TGTGCCAGCAGCTTAGGACTGGCGACTTCCTACGAGCAGTACTTC
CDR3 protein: CASSLGLATSYEQYF

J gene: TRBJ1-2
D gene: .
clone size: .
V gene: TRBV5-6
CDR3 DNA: TGTGCCAGCACCCAAAAACAGGTTTTTTATGGCTACACCTTC
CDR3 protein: CASTQKQVFYGYTF